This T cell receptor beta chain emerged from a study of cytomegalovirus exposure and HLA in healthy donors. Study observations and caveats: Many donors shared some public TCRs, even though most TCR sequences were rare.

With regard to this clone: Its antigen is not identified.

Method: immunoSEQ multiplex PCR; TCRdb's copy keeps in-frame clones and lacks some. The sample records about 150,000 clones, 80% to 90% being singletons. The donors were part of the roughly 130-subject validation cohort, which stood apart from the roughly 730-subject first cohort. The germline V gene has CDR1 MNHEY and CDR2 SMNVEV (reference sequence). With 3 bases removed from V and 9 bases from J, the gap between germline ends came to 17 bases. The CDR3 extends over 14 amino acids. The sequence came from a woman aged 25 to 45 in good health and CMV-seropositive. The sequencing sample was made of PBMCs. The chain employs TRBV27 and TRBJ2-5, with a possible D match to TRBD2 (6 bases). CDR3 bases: TGTGCCAGCAGTTTCGAGGGGATGGAGGGCGCCCAGTACTTC. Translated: CASSFEGMEGAQYF.